The rows below give T cell receptor beta chains drawn from one sample of a study of shared clonotypes between healthy human individuals. Repertoires were generated with immunoSEQ multiplex PCR, while TCRdb's copy carries only in-frame clones and drops some. The table shows about 92,000 clones, with 60% to 75% occurring only once. The specimen sequenced was memory CD8+ T cells sorted from blood. The origin of the receptors is a man aged 25 to 45 in good health. Each CDR3 is given with its conserved first and last residue.

v_call,j_call,cdr3_aa
TRBV15,TRBJ2-7,CATSSPGLREYEQYF
TRBV7-8,TRBJ2-5,CASSLTQGRETQYF
TRBV2,TRBJ1-3,CASLFGNTIYF
TRBV18,TRBJ2-7,CASSPRLDKPYEQYF
TRBV27,TRBJ2-7,CASSTSSYEQYF
TRBV5-6,TRBJ2-2,CASSPPFLAGRTGELFF
TRBV5-1,TRBJ2-7,CASSGGTGEEF
TRBV27,TRBJ2-7,CASSLGRAYEQYF
TRBV5-8,TRBJ2-3,CASSLEGSTADTQYF
TRBV28,TRBJ2-7,CASRPSPGQGHYEQYF
TRBV7-8,TRBJ2-7,CASSTHSPGILGEQYF
TRBV14,TRBJ1-2,CASSPGTDLYGYTF
TRBV25-1,TRBJ2-3,CASSLPGGDTQYF
TRBV28,TRBJ1-1,CASNQQGWNTEAFF
TRBV7-6,TRBJ2-1,CASSPDTSFMNEQFF
TRBV2,TRBJ2-7,CASSEPGLAGEQYF
TRBV28,TRBJ1-1,CASSITGDTEAFF
TRBV6-4,TRBJ2-1,CASSRTPDSYNEQFF
TRBV6-1,TRBJ2-3,CATGPIAGGFVTQYF
TRBV11-3,TRBJ1-1,CASSQDSGGNTEAFF
TRBV28,TRBJ2-1,CASSLAISGGVYNEQFF
TRBV2,TRBJ1-2,CASNRQGARYGYTF
TRBV27,TRBJ2-7,CASSPGASYEQYF
TRBV27,TRBJ2-7,CASSPGQVGYEQYF
TRBV5-5,TRBJ2-5,CASRNQQQETQYF
TRBV27,TRBJ2-5,CASSPNNAETQYF
TRBV28,TRBJ2-1,CASSLLGAATYNEQFF
TRBV4-1,TRBJ2-6,CASSQADFIGAGANVLTF
TRBV7-2,TRBJ2-5,CASSLGGGPQETQYF
TRBV10-3,TRBJ1-5,CAIRDSSNQPQHF
TRBV10-1,TRBJ2-5,CASSEDGPGTQYF
TRBV7-2,TRBJ2-3,CASSPGGGNTDTQYF
TRBV29-1,TRBJ2-7,CSVRTGRAYEQYF
TRBV7-2,TRBJ2-1,CASSRQGRVTNEQFF
TRBV6-5,TRBJ1-5,CASSYSHDSNQPQHF
TRBV5-4,TRBJ1-3,CASSFGMGTSGNTIYF
TRBV10-3,TRBJ2-1,CAISEIQGIYNEQFF
TRBV2,TRBJ2-5,CASSPTRNLETQYF
TRBV6-5,TRBJ2-2,CASSGQTGELFF
TRBV25-1,TRBJ2-2,CASSEYSRGSGTGELFF
TRBV11-2,TRBJ2-7,CASTRRSGSSYEQYF
TRBV5-4,TRBJ1-5,CASSLAGGNQPQHF
TRBV11-3,TRBJ2-1,CASSAWDRGYNEQFF
TRBV7-2,TRBJ1-1,CASSSWTGMNTEAFF
TRBV27,TRBJ2-7,CASSRGSTPYEQYF
TRBV11-2,TRBJ2-7,CASSPEDRGDYEQYF
TRBV27,TRBJ1-4,CASSLSGRAFNEKLFF
TRBV2,TRBJ2-1,CVQQPGTDSYNEQFF
TRBV5-4,TRBJ1-3,CASSGTGTGAPLSGNTIYF
TRBV9,TRBJ2-7,CASSRGQGAYEQYF
TRBV7-2,TRBJ2-2,CASSLVDRGNTGELFF
TRBV18,TRBJ2-2,CASSPPGRLAGVTGELFF
TRBV18,TRBJ2-4,CASSTYEGRGDIQYF
TRBV6-1,TRBJ1-2,CASSEAAGAYYGYTF